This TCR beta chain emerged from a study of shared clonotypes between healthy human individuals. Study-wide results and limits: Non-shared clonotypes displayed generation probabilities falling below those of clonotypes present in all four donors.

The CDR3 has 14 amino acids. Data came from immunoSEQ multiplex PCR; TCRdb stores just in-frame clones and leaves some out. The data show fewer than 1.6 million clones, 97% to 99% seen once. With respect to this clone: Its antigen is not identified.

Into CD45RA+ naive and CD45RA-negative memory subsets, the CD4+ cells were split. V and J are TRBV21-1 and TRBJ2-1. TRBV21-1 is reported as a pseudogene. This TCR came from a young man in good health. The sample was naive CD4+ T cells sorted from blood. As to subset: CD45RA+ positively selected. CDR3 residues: CASSKAQGINEQFF. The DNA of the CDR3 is TGTGCCAGCAGCAAAGCACAAGGTATCAATGAGCAGTTCTTC.